A selection of T cell receptor beta chains follows, all from one sample in a study of shared clonotypes between healthy human individuals. Method: immunoSEQ multiplex PCR; TCRdb's copy keeps in-frame clones and lacks some. The top ten hold 0.36% of the sample, which has some 2,500,000 clones, under 95% seen once. Sequencing was performed on naive CD4+ T cells from PBMCs. These receptor sequences come from a man younger than 35 in good health. Some clones in this sample may be carry-over from other donors' samples. Both conserved end residues are part of each CDR3. The D gene is left open where the match is weak. Some rows mark clone size as missing; the rest say once, few, many or name a class of expanded clone.

D | J | V | size | CDR3 | DNA
. | TRBJ2-5 | TRBV28 | once | CASSFGGRETQYF | TGTGCCAGCAGTTTTGGAGGTCGGGAGACCCAGTACTTC
TRBD1 | TRBJ1-3 | TRBV4-2 | . | CASSPGQGSGNTIYF | TGTGCCAGCAGCCCCGGACAGGGGAGTGGAAACACCATATATTTT
. | TRBJ2-7 | TRBV7-9 | . | CASSLEDRTEQYF | TGTGCCAGCAGCTTAGAAGATCGGACGGAGCAGTACTTC
. | TRBJ2-6 | TRBV19 | . | CASSIRWQTNANVLTF | TGTGCCAGTAGTATTAGGTGGCAGACGAACGCCAACGTCCTGACTTTC
. | TRBJ2-5 | TRBV6-1 | . | CASKGALHETQYF | TGTGCCAGCAAAGGGGCGCTTCATGAGACCCAGTACTTC
. | TRBJ1-5 | TRBV5-1 | . | CASSLDGSNQPQHF | TGCGCCAGCAGCTTGGACGGTAGCAATCAGCCCCAGCATTTT
. | TRBJ2-7 | TRBV30 | . | CAWSVLPEVSEQYF | TGTGCCTGGAGTGTACTCCCAGAAGTCTCCGAGCAGTACTTC
. | TRBJ2-7 | TRBV2 | once | CASSPRGVRSFYEQYF | TGTGCCAGCAGTCCACGAGGGGTCAGAAGCTTCTACGAGCAGTACTTC
TRBD2 | TRBJ2-1 | TRBV4-1 | . | CASSRGLAGPLYNEQFF | TGCGCCAGCAGCCGCGGACTAGCGGGACCCTTATACAATGAGCAGTTCTTC
. | TRBJ2-1 | TRBV10-2 | . | CASRVLSEQFF | TGCGCCAGCAGGGTCCTTAGCGAGCAGTTCTTC
. | TRBJ2-7 | TRBV5-1 | . | CASSWTGGGYEQYF | TGCGCCAGCAGCTGGACAGGCGGGGGATACGAGCAGTACTTC
TRBD1 | TRBJ1-2 | TRBV19 | . | CASRTGGADYGYTF | TGTGCCAGTAGAACAGGGGGCGCGGACTATGGCTACACCTTC
. | TRBJ2-2 | TRBV6-1 | . | CASRGPIVTGELFF | TGTGCCAGCAGAGGACCGATAGTCACCGGGGAGCTGTTTTTT
. | TRBJ1-4 | TRBV9 | . | CASSAQGFNGGEKLFF | TGTGCCAGCAGCGCCCAGGGGTTCAACGGTGGTGAAAAACTGTTTTTT
. | TRBJ2-7 | TRBV14 | . | CASSFATGAYEQYF | TGTGCCAGCAGTTTCGCGACAGGAGCCTACGAGCAGTACTTC
. | TRBJ2-2 | TRBV6-5 | . | CASSRDTGELFF | TGTGCCAGCAGCCGGGACACCGGGGAGCTGTTTTTT
. | TRBJ1-6 | TRBV30 | . | CAWKETGTSPLHF | TGTGCCTGGAAGGAGACAGGTACTTCACCCCTCCACTTT
. | TRBJ1-1 | TRBV6-5 | . | CASSKGSRTEAFF | TGTGCCAGCAGCAAGGGTAGTCGGACTGAAGCTTTCTTT
. | TRBJ1-1 | TRBV25-1 | . | CASSGTRGGEGNTEAFF | TGTGCCAGCAGTGGTACTCGCGGTGGGGAAGGGAACACTGAAGCTTTCTTT
. | TRBJ1-1 | TRBV27 | . | CASSFKQGGTMNTEAFF | TGTGCCAGCAGTTTTAAGCAGGGAGGGACGATGAACACTGAAGCTTTCTTT
TRBD1 | TRBJ2-2 | TRBV5-1 | . | CASSFPDRGRETGELFF | TGCGCCAGCAGCTTTCCAGACAGGGGGCGCGAAACCGGGGAGCTGTTTTTT
TRBD1 | TRBJ2-7 | TRBV5-1 | once | CASSFQGAREQYF | TGCGCCAGCAGCTTCCAGGGGGCCCGGGAGCAGTACTTC
. | TRBJ2-3 | TRBV6-6 | . | CASRRTVLYTDTQYF | TGTGCCAGCAGGCGGACGGTACTTTACACAGATACGCAGTATTTT
. | TRBJ2-2 | TRBV30 | . | CAWDSSNTGELFF | TGTGCCTGGGACAGTTCGAACACCGGGGAGCTGTTTTTT
. | TRBJ2-7 | TRBV28 | few | CASCEGGPYEQYF | TGTGCCAGCTGTGAAGGGGGGCCGTACGAGCAGTACTTC
. | TRBJ2-3 | TRBV7-8 | . | CASSHDTDTQYF | TGTGCCAGCAGCCACGACACAGATACGCAGTATTTT
. | TRBJ2-2 | TRBV9 | . | CASSVALVAANTGELFF | TGTGCCAGCAGCGTAGCTTTGGTAGCGGCGAACACCGGGGAGCTGTTTTTT
TRBD1 | TRBJ2-3 | TRBV5-8 | once | CASSPEPGGDTQYF | TGTGCCAGCAGCCCCGAGCCAGGGGGAGATACGCAGTATTTT
TRBD1 | TRBJ1-6 | TRBV6-5 | . | CASSPRTGSTPLHF | TGTGCCAGCAGTCCCCGGACAGGCTCGACACCCCTCCACTTT
. | TRBJ1-1 | TRBV15 | once | CATSRSAQVNTEAFF | TGTGCCACCAGCAGATCAGCACAGGTTAACACTGAAGCTTTCTTT
TRBD2 | TRBJ2-7 | TRBV18 | few | CASSPGTNYEQYF | TGTGCCAGCTCACCCGGGACTAACTACGAGCAGTACTTC
TRBD1 | TRBJ1-2 | TRBV6-5 | . | CASRDSGTVYTF | TGTGCCAGCAGGGACTCCGGGACAGTCTACACCTTC
. | TRBJ2-1 | TRBV4-3 | . | CASTIGSGQFF | TGCGCCAGCACGATCGGGAGCGGGCAGTTCTTC
. | TRBJ2-3 | TRBV5-4 | . | CASSFMASSTDTQYF | TGTGCCAGCAGCTTTATGGCATCTAGCACAGATACGCAGTATTTT
TRBD1 | TRBJ1-1 | TRBV19 | . | CASSNQGARDTEAFF | TGTGCCAGTAGTAACCAGGGGGCGAGAGACACTGAAGCTTTCTTT
TRBD1 | TRBJ2-1 | TRBV5-1 | . | CASSLATGAGNEQFF | TGCGCCAGCAGCTTGGCGACAGGGGCGGGGAATGAGCAGTTCTTC
TRBD1 | TRBJ1-2 | TRBV29-1 | . | CSVDGQGSPSGYTF | TGCAGCGTCGACGGACAGGGTAGCCCCAGCGGCTACACCTTC
TRBD2 | TRBJ2-1 | TRBV5-1 | . | CASSPRVGSGSLDEQFF | TGCGCCAGCAGCCCCCGGGTGGGTAGCGGGAGCCTCGATGAGCAGTTCTTC
. | TRBJ1-1 | TRBV19 | . | CASSMRQQREAFF | TGTGCCAGTAGTATGAGACAGCAAAGAGAAGCTTTCTTT
TRBD1 | TRBJ2-3 | TRBV6-1 | . | CASRDRGFNTDTQYF | TGTGCCAGCAGGGACAGGGGGTTTAACACAGATACGCAGTATTTT
. | TRBJ2-7 | TRBV7-2 | . | CASSLIGSLYEQYF | TGTGCCAGCAGCTTAATCGGAAGCCTCTACGAGCAGTACTTC
. | TRBJ1-2 | TRBV9 | . | CASSPRQEAYGYTF | TGTGCCAGCAGCCCGCGGCAGGAAGCTTATGGCTACACCTTC
. | TRBJ2-2 | TRBV6-5 | . | CASGTGNTGELFF | TGTGCCAGCGGTACAGGGAACACCGGGGAGCTGTTTTTT
. | TRBJ1-2 | TRBV19 | . | CASSVPGLPGGYTF | TGTGCCAGTAGTGTCCCGGGACTTCCGGGAGGCTACACCTTC
. | TRBJ2-3 | TRBV6-5 | . | CASRPWDMTRDTQYF | TGTGCCAGCAGACCTTGGGACATGACGCGGGATACGCAGTATTTT
TRBD2 | TRBJ2-7 | TRBV7-8 | . | CASSLGLAISYEQYF | TGTGCCAGCAGCCTTGGACTAGCGATATCCTACGAGCAGTACTTC
. | TRBJ1-1 | TRBV29-1 | . | CSVQQGRNTEAFF | TGCAGCGTGCAACAGGGACGGAACACTGAAGCTTTCTTT
. | TRBJ2-1 | TRBV7-9 | . | CASSFLDEQFF | TGTGCCAGCAGCTTTTTAGATGAGCAGTTCTTC